This T cell receptor beta chain was identified during a study of cytomegalovirus exposure and HLA in healthy donors. Study-level results: A missense DCLRE1C variant was associated with V- and J-gene trimming of TCR beta chains in a later analysis, and an independent cohort replicated the association. Through in vitro validation, three CMV-associated chains were shown to be specific for CMV antigens.

With regard to this clone: Antigen: not known.

Germline CDR1 is SGHAT and CDR2 is FQNNGV. The CDR3 has 15 amino acids. The V and J ends lost 0 bases and 0 bases respectively, with 8 bases between them. This PCR relied on a set of 60 Vbeta primers and 13 Jbeta primers. TCRdb's table, derived via immunoSEQ multiplex PCR, lists solely in-frame clones and lacks some. Altogether over 150,000 clones are present, over 70% being singletons, with the ten largest covering over 2.5%. The TCR comes from a woman between 50 and 59 years old in good health and CMV-seropositive. Sequencing was carried out using PBMCs. The V gene is TRBV11-2, the J gene TRBJ1-1; possibly TRBD1 for D (5 bases). CDR3 protein: CASSLEWGLNTEAFF. The CDR3 nucleotides are TGTGCCAGCAGCTTAGAGTGGGGCCTGAACACTGAAGCTTTCTTT.